The TCR beta chain described here comes from a study of T cell responses to AZD1222 COVID-19 vaccine. Study observations and caveats: In a largely white British group with more females than males, clonal diversity was possibly underestimated. AZD1222 recipients seropositive at baseline numbered only 6 or 7.

The CDR3 contains 17 residues. The germline gives CDR1 SGHTA, CDR2 FQGTGA. V lost 0 bases and J lost 4, with 16 bases in between. Turning to this clone: Its antigen is still unknown.

Profiled with immunoSEQ multiplex PCR; TCRdb holds only in-frame clones, not every one. The table lists nearly 90,000 clones, around nine tenths of them singletons. The receptor's source is an adult in good health. This chain connects TRBV7-3 to TRBJ2-1; TRBD1 is a possible D gene (6 bases). This material consisted of peripheral blood, taken on day 0 of MenACWY control vaccination. CDR3 coding DNA: TGTGCCAGCAGCTTAACCGTACAGGGCAAAAGATACAATGAGCAGTTCTTC. Protein: CASSLTVQGKRYNEQFF.